Each of the 8 T cell receptor beta chains below was sequenced from the same sample in a study of early T cells in non-severe SARS-CoV-2 infection. TCRdb reanalysed the 5' RACE reads using MiXCR and keeps one entry per CDR3 protein. The sample records roughly 50,000 distinct CDR3 sequences, about 5.6% being singletons. The sequencing input was whole blood. Receptor source: an adult who was a healthcare worker with PCR-confirmed SARS-CoV-2 infection or an uninfected control (not recorded which).

This clonotype was found a few times. The J gene is TRBJ2-1, the V gene TRBV4-1; a possible D gene is TRBD1 (6 bases). Per the germline V gene, CDR1 is MGHRA and CDR2 is YSYEKL. The CDR3 length is 16 residues. Trimming removed 1 base from V and 5 bases from J, with 15 bases in between. The CDR3 loop reads CASSQVTGPPHNEQFF. DNA of the CDR3: TGCGCCAGCAGCCAAGTGACAGGCCCCCCACACAATGAGCAGTTCTTC.

This clonotype was detected many times. V usage is TRBV2 and J usage is TRBJ2-2; possibly TRBD1 for D (5 bases). Per germline, CDR1 SNHLY and CDR2 FYNNEI. The CDR3 extends over 15 amino acids. V lost 3 bases to trimming and J lost 2 bases, with 10 bases between them. CDR3 in DNA: TGTGCCAGCAGTGAGTCCAGGGTCAACACCGGGGAGCTGTTTTTT. Encoded protein: CASSESRVNTGELFF. The full variable domain, its missing parts supplied by reference TRBV2 and TRBJ2-2, is EPEVTQTPSHQVTQMGQEVILRCVPISNHLYFYWYRQILGQKVEFLVSFYNNEISEKSEIFDDQFSVERPDGSNFTLKIRSTKLEDSAMYFCASSESRVNTGELFFGEGSRLTVL.

The chain carries TRBV5-6 and TRBJ2-3, with D tentatively TRBD1 (6 bases). V was cut by 1 base and J by 5 bases, with 14 bases left in between. Germline V gene data show CDR1 as SGHDT and CDR2 as YYEEEE. The length of the CDR3 is 15 residues. Here the CDR3 DNA reads TGTGCCAGCAGCTTGAGGCAGGGGACAAGAGATACGCAGTATTTT. This gives the protein CASSLRQGTRDTQYF.

This clonotype appeared many times. The chain joins TRBV7-9 to TRBJ1-1; D unclear. Germline CDR1 SEHNR, CDR2 FQNEAQ (reference sequence). The germline V and J ends were trimmed by 5 bases and 10 bases, with 14 bases remaining between them. The length of the CDR3 is 12 residues. CDR3 protein: CASSPEIGGAFF. The CDR3 DNA reads TGTGCCAGCAGCCCTGAGATAGGTGGAGCTTTCTTT.

V usage is TRBV27 and J usage is TRBJ2-2; TRBD2 matches at 10 bases. Germline V gene data show CDR1 as MNHEY and CDR2 as SMNVEV (reference sequence). Losses at the gene ends were 7 bases for V and 5 bases for J; bases not matched to a gene: 13. The CDR3 is 17 residues long. CDR3 nucleotide sequence: TGTGCCAGCACCAAAATAGGACTAGCGGAGGAAACCGGGGAGCTGTTTTTT. This codes for CASTKIGLAEETGELFF.

The sample holds a few counts of this clonotype. This rearrangement joins TRBV5-6 to TRBJ1-5; no definite D call. The V and J ends lost 4 bases and 3 bases respectively, with 14 bases between them. CDR3 length equals 15 residues. Germline V lookup: CDR1 SGHDT, CDR2 YYEEEE. This CDR3 is CASSPGPGFNQPQHF. DNA for the CDR3: TGTGCCAGCAGCCCCGGGCCCGGATTCAATCAGCCCCAGCATTTT.

This clonotype showed up many times. Germline and junction disagree at one end, which may indicate a read error. The chain employs TRBV7-6 and TRBJ2-3; the D gene is possibly TRBD2 (6 bases). Looked up from germline, CDR1 is SGHVS and CDR2 is FNYEAQ. The CDR3 spans 16 residues. CDR3 in DNA: TGTGCCAGCAGCATAGCAAGCGGGCCTAGCACAGATACGCAGTATTTT. It yields the protein CASSIASGPSTDTQYF.

This clonotype was detected a few times. The chain carries TRBV12-3 or TRBV12-4 and TRBJ2-3; 9 nucleotides align to TRBD2. The junction had 19 bases not matched to a gene; V was cut back by 3 bases and J by 6 bases. There are 19 residues in the CDR3. CDR3 bases: TGTGCCAGCAGTTTTATATTGGTAGCGGGGGTTAAGGTCGCGGATACGCAGTATTTT. This sequence encodes CASSFILVAGVKVADTQYF.